This TCR beta chain comes out of a study of beta chain features in type 1 diabetes. Isolated RNA was reverse transcribed in full, so expressed TCRB transcripts were sequenced. Assay used: immunoSEQ multiplex PCR; TCRdb lists only in-frame clones, some missing. Seen here are 150,000 to 200,000 clones, roughly 9% observed once, and the top ten hold approximately 0.7%. This clone showed up just a few times. Its antigen is unidentified. Germline V CDR1 and CDR2: SGHTA, FQGTGA. The CDR3 is 15 residues long. The V end was cut by 5 bases, the J end by 1 base, with 14 bases between. Study results and limitations: In every one of the four CD4+ subsets, TCRB CDR3s were moderately but significantly shorter in Type 1 diabetes patients.

The source material was central memory CD4+ T cells from blood. The sequence came from a woman aged 30 to 39 with type 1 diabetes. The chain combines TRBV7-3 with TRBJ1-1, with D tentatively TRBD1 (5 bases). CDR3: CASSPGGGGNTEAFF. The CDR3, as DNA: TGTGCCAGCAGCCCAGGCGGGGGGGGGAACACTGAAGCTTTCTTT.